This T cell receptor (beta chain) was sequenced for a study of Ad26.COV2.S vaccination and SARS-CoV-2 variants. For the study at large: The donor participated in the COV1001 trial, in its Ad26.COV2.S arm. Into the muscle, Ad26.COV2.S was dosed once or twice, 56 days apart. Findings and caveats of the study: In TCR breadth and depth analyses, total T cell responses may have been underestimated.

TCRdb's copy holds only in-frame clones and misses some; the assay was immunoSEQ multiplex PCR. The sample holds some 410,000 clones, about 90% seen once. The CDR3 totals 15 residues. Per the germline V gene, CDR1 is MNHEY and CDR2 is SVGAGI. V was trimmed by 2 bases and J by 2 bases, leaving 13 bases between them. The treatment here: around 19 received Ad26.COV2.S at low or high dose, single or two shots; roughly five received placebo; per-sample allocation not given. Specimens were obtained on day 63 following the first vaccine or placebo injection. An 18-55-year-old adult in Boston served as donor. In regard to this clone: Its antigen is currently unknown.

Material: peripheral blood, obtained in a trial of Ad26.COV2.S vaccine versus placebo. This chain joins TRBV6-5 and TRBJ2-7, with TRBD1 as a possible D gene (6 bases). This clonotype was sampled from a person aged 18-65 years who received the Ad26.COV2.S COVID-19 vaccine or a placebo. The CDR3: CASSYVGGLAYEQYF. DNA of the CDR3: TGTGCCAGCAGTTACGTTGGGGGCCTAGCCTACGAGCAGTACTTC.